This TCR beta chain derives from a study of T cell changes during pregnancy in multiple sclerosis. Germline V gene sequence: CDR1 SGHNT, CDR2 YYREEE (reference sequence). This CDR3 region has 14 residues. Sequencing used immunoSEQ multiplex PCR; TCRdb keeps in-frame clones, though not all of them. The table records tens of thousands of clones, around 94% of them present only once. V is TRBV5-4 and J is TRBJ2-5, with D perhaps TRBD2 (7 bases). The better agreement between TRBJ2-7 and the DNA end casts doubt on the J call. The specimen comprised CD4+ T cells from peripheral blood mononuclear cells, sampled in the second trimester of pregnancy. The receptor comes from a female donor in good health, enrolled as a control in a pregnancy study. This CDR3 is CASSRGASSYEQYF. The CDR3 nucleotides read TGTGCCAGCAGCCGGGGGGCGAGCTCCTACGAGCAGTACTTC.